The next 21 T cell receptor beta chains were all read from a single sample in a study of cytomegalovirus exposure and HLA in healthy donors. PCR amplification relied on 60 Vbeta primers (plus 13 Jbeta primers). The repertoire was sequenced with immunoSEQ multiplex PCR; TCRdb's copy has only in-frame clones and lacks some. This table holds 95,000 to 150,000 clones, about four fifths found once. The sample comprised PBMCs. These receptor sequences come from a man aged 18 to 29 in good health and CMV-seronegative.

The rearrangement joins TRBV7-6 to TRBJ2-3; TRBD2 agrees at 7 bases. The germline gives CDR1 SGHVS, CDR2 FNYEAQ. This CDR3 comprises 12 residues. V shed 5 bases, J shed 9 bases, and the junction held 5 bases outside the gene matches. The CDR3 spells CASSAGLGTQYF. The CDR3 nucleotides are TGTGCCAGCAGCGCCGGACTAGGCACGCAGTATTTT.

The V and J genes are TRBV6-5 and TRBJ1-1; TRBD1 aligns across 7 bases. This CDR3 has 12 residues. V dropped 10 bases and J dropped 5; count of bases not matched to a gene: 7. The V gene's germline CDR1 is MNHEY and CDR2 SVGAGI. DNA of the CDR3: TGTGCCACCCAGGACAGGAGGACTGAAGCTTTCTTT. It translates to CATQDRRTEAFF.

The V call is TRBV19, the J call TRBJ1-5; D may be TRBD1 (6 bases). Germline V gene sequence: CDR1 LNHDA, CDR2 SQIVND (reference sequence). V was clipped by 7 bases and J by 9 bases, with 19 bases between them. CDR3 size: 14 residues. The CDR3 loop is CASTRGGGGRPQHF. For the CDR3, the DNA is TGTGCCAGTACTCGAGGAGGGGGGGGGAGGCCCCAGCATTTT.

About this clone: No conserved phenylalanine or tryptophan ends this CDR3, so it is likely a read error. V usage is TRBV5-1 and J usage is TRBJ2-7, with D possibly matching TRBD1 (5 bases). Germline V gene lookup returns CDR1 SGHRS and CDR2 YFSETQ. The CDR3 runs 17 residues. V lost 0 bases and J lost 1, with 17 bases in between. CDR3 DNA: TGCGCCAGCAGCTTGGATAGGGGCCAGCCGCGTTCCTACGAGCAGTACCTC. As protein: CASSLDRGQPRSYEQYL.

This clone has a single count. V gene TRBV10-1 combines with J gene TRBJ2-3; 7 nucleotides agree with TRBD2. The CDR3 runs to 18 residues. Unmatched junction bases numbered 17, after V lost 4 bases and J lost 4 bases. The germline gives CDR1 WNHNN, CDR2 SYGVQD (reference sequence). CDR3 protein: CASSGNPLATGVADTQYF. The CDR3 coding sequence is TGCGCCAGCAGTGGAAACCCACTAGCGACCGGGGTCGCAGATACGCAGTATTTT.

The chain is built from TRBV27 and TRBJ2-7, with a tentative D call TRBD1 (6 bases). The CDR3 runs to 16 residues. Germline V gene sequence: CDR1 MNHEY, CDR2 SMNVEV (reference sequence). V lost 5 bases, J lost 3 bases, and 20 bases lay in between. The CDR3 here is CASSVTGRVLDYEQYF. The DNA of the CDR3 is TGTGCCAGCAGTGTAACAGGGAGAGTATTAGACTACGAGCAGTACTTC.

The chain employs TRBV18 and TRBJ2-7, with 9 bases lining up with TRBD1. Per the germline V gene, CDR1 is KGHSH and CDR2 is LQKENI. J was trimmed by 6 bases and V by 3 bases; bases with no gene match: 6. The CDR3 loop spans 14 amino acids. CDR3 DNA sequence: TGTGCCAGCTCACCTGCGGACAGGGGCTCCGAGCAGTACTTC. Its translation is CASSPADRGSEQYF.

CDR3 in DNA: TGTGCCAGCAGCAGCGGGGGGGCCTACGAAGAGCAGTACTTC. It is translated as CASSSGGAYEEQYF. The V and J genes are TRBV7-2 and TRBJ2-7; 10 bases align to TRBD2. This CDR3 contains 14 residues. Looked up from germline, CDR1 is SGHTA and CDR2 is FQGNSA. The V gene end was trimmed by 5 bases and the J gene end by 7 bases; junction bases not matched to a gene: 8.

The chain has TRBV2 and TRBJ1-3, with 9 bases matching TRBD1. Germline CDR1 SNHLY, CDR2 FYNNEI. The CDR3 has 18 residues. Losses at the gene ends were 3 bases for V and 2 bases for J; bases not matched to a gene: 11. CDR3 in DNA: TGTGCCAGCAGTGACCCACAGGGGGCAGTGGCCGCTGGAAACACCATATATTTT. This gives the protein CASSDPQGAVAAGNTIYF.

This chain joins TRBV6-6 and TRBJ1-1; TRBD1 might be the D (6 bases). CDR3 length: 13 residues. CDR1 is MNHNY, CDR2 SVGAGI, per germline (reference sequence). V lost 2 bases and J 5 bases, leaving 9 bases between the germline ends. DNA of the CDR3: TGTGCCAGCAGTTACAGGGGGGGGACTGAAGCTTTCTTT. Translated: CASSYRGGTEAFF.

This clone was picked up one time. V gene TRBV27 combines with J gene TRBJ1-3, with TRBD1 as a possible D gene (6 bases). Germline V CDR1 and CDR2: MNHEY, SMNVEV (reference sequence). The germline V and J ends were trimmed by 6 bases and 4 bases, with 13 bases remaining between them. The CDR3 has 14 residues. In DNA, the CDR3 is TGTGCCAGCAGCTTAGGGGGGGACGGAAACACCATATATTTT. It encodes CASSLGGDGNTIYF.

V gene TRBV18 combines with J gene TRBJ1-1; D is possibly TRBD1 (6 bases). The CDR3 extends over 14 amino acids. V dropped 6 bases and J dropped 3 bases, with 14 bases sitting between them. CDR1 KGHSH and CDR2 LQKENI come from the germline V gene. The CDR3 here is CASSQGLSHTEAFF. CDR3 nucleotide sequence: TGTGCCAGCTCGCAGGGGCTCTCTCACACTGAAGCTTTCTTT. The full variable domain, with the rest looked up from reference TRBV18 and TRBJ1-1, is NAGVMQNPRHLVRRRGQEARLRCSPMKGHSHVYWYRQLPEEGLKFMVYLQKENIIDESGMPKERFSAEFPKEGPSILRIQQVVRGDSAAYFCASSQGLSHTEAFFGQGTRLTVV.

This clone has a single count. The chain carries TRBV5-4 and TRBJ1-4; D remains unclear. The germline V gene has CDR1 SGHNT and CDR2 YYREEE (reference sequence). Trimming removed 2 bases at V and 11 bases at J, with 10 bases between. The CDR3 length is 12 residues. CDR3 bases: TGTGCCAGCAGCTTCCCAGGTGCGAAACTGTTTTTT. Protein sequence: CASSFPGAKLFF.

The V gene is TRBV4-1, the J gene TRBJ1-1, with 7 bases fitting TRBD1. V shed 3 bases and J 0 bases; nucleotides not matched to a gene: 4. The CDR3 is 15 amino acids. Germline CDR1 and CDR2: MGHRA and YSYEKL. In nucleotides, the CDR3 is TGCGCCAGCAGCCAGACAGGGATGATGAACACTGAAGCTTTCTTT. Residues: CASSQTGMMNTEAFF.

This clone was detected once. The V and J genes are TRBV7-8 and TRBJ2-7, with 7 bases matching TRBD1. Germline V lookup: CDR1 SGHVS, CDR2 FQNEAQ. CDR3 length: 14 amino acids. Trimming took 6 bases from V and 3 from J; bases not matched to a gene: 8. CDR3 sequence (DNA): TGTGCCAGCAGTCACGAGGACAGGATCTACGAGCAGTACTTC. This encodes CASSHEDRIYEQYF.

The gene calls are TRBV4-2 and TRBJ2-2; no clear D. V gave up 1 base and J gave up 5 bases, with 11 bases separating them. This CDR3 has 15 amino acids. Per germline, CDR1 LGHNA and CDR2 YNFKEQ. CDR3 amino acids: CASSQVPDETGELFF. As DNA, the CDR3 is TGTGCCAGCAGCCAAGTCCCCGATGAGACCGGGGAGCTGTTTTTT.

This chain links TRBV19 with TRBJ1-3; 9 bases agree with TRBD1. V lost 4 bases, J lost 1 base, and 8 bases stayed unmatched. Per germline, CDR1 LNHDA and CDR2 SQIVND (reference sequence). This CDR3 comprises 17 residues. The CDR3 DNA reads TGTGCCAGTAGTACACCCGGGACAGGGAGGTCTGGAAACACCATATATTTT. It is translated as CASSTPGTGRSGNTIYF.

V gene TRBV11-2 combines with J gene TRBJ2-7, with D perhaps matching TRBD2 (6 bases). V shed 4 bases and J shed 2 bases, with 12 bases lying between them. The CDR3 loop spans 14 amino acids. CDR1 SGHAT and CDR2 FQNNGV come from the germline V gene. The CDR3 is CASSSVRRAYEQYF. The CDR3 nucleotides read TGTGCCAGCAGCTCTGTCCGGAGGGCCTACGAGCAGTACTTC.

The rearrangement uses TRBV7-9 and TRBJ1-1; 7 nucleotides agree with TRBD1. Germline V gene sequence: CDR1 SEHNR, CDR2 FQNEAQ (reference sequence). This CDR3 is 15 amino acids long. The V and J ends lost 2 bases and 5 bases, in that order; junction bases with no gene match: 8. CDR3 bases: TGTGCCAGCAGCTTATCACAGGGGCTAGCAACTGAAGCTTTCTTT. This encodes CASSLSQGLATEAFF.

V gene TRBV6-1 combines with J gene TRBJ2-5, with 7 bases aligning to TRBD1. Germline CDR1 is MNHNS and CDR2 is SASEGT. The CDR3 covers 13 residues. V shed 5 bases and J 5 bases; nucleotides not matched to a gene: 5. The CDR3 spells CASSQQGPETQYF. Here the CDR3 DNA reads TGTGCCAGCAGTCAACAGGGGCCGGAGACCCAGTACTTC.

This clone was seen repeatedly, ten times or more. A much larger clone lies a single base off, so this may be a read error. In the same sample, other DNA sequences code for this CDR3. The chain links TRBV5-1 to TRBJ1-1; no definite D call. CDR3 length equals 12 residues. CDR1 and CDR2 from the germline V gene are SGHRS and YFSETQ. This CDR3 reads CASSLRGTEAFF. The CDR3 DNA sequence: TGTGCCAGCAGCTTGCGCGGTACTGAAGCTTTCTTT.